These 16 T cell receptor beta chains came from one sample sequenced in a study of blood T cell repertoires in COVID-19. Sequencing used immunoSEQ multiplex PCR; TCRdb keeps in-frame clones, though not all of them. The sample yields 120,000 or so clones, over 75% seen once. The sequenced sample consisted of peripheral blood. The receptors stem from a woman older than 75 with acute or convalescent COVID-19.

This chain joins TRBV7-2 and TRBJ2-5, with D perhaps TRBD2 (6 bases). This CDR3 is built from 15 residues. The ends were cut back, 5 bases at V and 2 bases at J, with 15 bases in the middle. Germline loops: CDR1 SGHTA, CDR2 FQGNSA. DNA of the CDR3: TGTGCCAGCAGCCCGTGGGGGACTGCACAAGAGACCCAGTACTTC. Its translation is CASSPWGTAQETQYF.

This chain links TRBV5-1 with TRBJ2-1; possibly TRBD2 for D (6 bases). This CDR3 region has 12 residues. The germline CDR1 and CDR2 sequences are SGHRS and YFSETQ. Trimming stripped 4 bases from V and 9 bases from J, with 11 bases between. The CDR3 sequence is CASSDLGGEQFF. The CDR3 DNA is TGCGCCAGCAGCGATCTGGGAGGTGAGCAGTTCTTC.

The chain joins TRBV19 to TRBJ1-4; D is perhaps TRBD1 (6 bases). There are 15 residues in the CDR3. The V end was cut by 6 bases, the J end by 5 bases, with 16 bases between. Germline CDR1 is LNHDA and CDR2 is SQIVND (reference sequence). CDR3 nucleotide sequence: TGTGCCAGTAGGTGGCTGGCAGGGGAGAATGAAAAACTGTTTTTT. Translating it yields CASRWLAGENEKLFF.

CDR3 nucleotide sequence: TGTGCCAGCAGCCTTGGGACTAGCGGGATTTATACGCAGTATTTT. Translated: CASSLGTSGIYTQYF. This chain joins TRBV11-2 and TRBJ2-3, with TRBD2 matching 13 bases. This CDR3 is built from 15 residues. After removal of 5 bases from V and 7 bases from J, the junction contained 6 bases not matched to a gene. CDR1 is SGHAT, CDR2 FQNNGV, per germline.

The chain combines TRBV5-1 with TRBJ2-7; 7 bases are a match to TRBD2. Germline values: CDR1 SGHRS, CDR2 YFSETQ. J was trimmed by 7 bases and V by 0 bases; bases with no gene match: 4. CDR3 length equals 13 residues. CDR3 nucleotide sequence: TGCGCCAGCAGCTTGGATCCAGCGGGGGAGCAGTACGTC. Protein product: CASSLDPAGEQYV.

The genes are TRBV10-2 and TRBJ1-1; a possible D gene is TRBD1 (5 bases). The CDR3 is 12 amino acids. CDR1 and CDR2 from the germline V gene are WSHSY and SAAADI. Trimming removed 6 bases from V and 3 bases from J, with 8 bases in between. CDR3: CASRPGDTEAFF. The CDR3 region has the DNA TGCGCCAGCAGACCGGGGGACACTGAAGCTTTCTTT.

The table lists this clone with a count of one. The chain is built from TRBV11-2 and TRBJ1-2, with D uncertain. CDR1 is SGHAT, CDR2 FQNNGV, per germline. Trimming took 0 bases from V and 7 from J, leaving 6 bases between them. CDR3 length: 12 amino acids. CDR3 residues: CASSLDGLGYTF. CDR3 DNA sequence: TGTGCCAGCAGCTTAGATGGGCTTGGCTACACCTTC.

The chain combines TRBV2 with TRBJ2-5, with TRBD1 as a possible D gene (6 bases). Trimming took off 4 bases at V and 4 bases at J, with 13 bases between the two ends. The CDR3 covers 14 residues. Germline V gives CDR1 SNHLY, CDR2 FYNNEI. CDR3 region: CASSGQGPRETQYF. As DNA, the CDR3 is TGTGCCAGCAGTGGCCAGGGGCCAAGAGAGACCCAGTACTTC.

The chain joins TRBV2 to TRBJ1-5; TRBD1 might be the D (6 bases). Germline values: CDR1 SNHLY, CDR2 FYNNEI. CDR3 length: 15 residues. V was cut by 6 bases and J by 0 bases, with 12 bases left in between. The CDR3 DNA reads TGTGCCAGCAGGAGCACAGGGATTAGCAATCAGCCCCAGCATTTT. Amino acid sequence: CASRSTGISNQPQHF.

The rearrangement uses TRBV5-4 and TRBJ1-6; TRBD1 aligns across 11 bases. Trimming at V came to 4 bases and at J to 13 bases, leaving 13 bases not matched to a gene. There are 16 residues in the CDR3. In germline, CDR1 is SGHNT, CDR2 YYREEE (reference sequence). Written as DNA, the CDR3 is TGTGCCAGCAGCCAGGGGTACGGGGGACAGGGGGGGCCCCTCCACTTT. It is translated as CASSQGYGGQGGPLHF.

This sequence joins TRBV5-4 and TRBJ1-1; D is unclear. CDR3 size: 14 residues. Per germline, CDR1 SGHNT and CDR2 YYREEE (reference sequence). With 4 bases removed from V and 4 bases from J, the gap between germline ends came to 14 bases. CDR3 in amino acids: CASSVREIGTEAFF. CDR3 nucleotide sequence: TGTGCCAGCAGCGTTCGGGAGATCGGCACTGAAGCTTTCTTT.

The genes are TRBV4-1 and TRBJ1-1, with TRBD1 matching over 7 bases. Germline V lookup: CDR1 MGHRA, CDR2 YSYEKL. The CDR3 length is 15 residues. V trimming: 1 base; J trimming: 4 bases; junction bases outside the gene matches: 6. As DNA, the CDR3 is TGCGCCAGCAGCCAAGCTGACAGGGAAAGCACTGAAGCTTTCTTT. It is translated as CASSQADRESTEAFF.

The rearrangement links TRBV5-1 to TRBJ2-2; D is unresolved. Between the trimmed V and J ends, which lost 0 bases and 1 base, there was a span of 4 bases. The length of the CDR3 is 14 residues. Germline CDR1 reads SGHRS; CDR2 reads YFSETQ. This CDR3 reads CASSLAWNTGELFF. The CDR3 DNA follows: TGCGCCAGCAGCTTGGCCTGGAACACCGGGGAGCTGTTTTTT. The variable domain in full, with the rest retrieved from reference TRBV5-1 and TRBJ2-2, is KAGVTQTPRYLIKTRGQQVTLSCSPISGHRSVSWYQQTPGQGLQFLFEYFSETQRNKGNFPGRFSGRQFSNSRSEMNVSTLELGDSALYLCASSLAWNTGELFFGEGSRLTVL.

The chain recombines TRBV18 with TRBJ1-4, with D hard to call. CDR3 length: 17 residues. Germline-derived CDR1 and CDR2 are KGHSH and LQKENI. V lost 3 bases and J lost 7, with 21 bases in between. The CDR3 loop reads CASSPLLTSTGGEKLFF. DNA of the CDR3: TGTGCCAGCTCACCGCTTCTTACTTCGACCGGCGGTGAAAAACTGTTTTTT.

The rearrangement joins TRBV14 to TRBJ1-6; D remains unclear. V lost 1 base and J lost 16, with 14 bases in between. This CDR3 spans 13 amino acids. Germline V lookup: CDR1 SGHDN, CDR2 FVKESK. The DNA for the CDR3 is TGTGCCAGCAGCCAAGGATTACGTCTGGAGCTCCACTTT. Protein: CASSQGLRLELHF.

This chain connects TRBV13 to TRBJ1-1; a weak D match, TRBD1 (6 bases). V gave up 5 bases and J gave up 1 base, with 8 bases separating them. This CDR3 contains 13 residues. Germline lookup yields CDR1 PRHDT and CDR2 FYEKMQ (reference sequence). The CDR3 DNA is TGTGCCAGCAGCCCACAGGGGAACACTGAAGCTTTCTTT. The encoded protein is CASSPQGNTEAFF.